These 4 T cell receptor beta chains were all obtained from the same sample, sequenced in a study of T cells after somatic rescue of genetic block. TCRdb's table, derived via immunoSEQ multiplex PCR, lists solely in-frame clones and lacks some. The repertoire consists of under 150,000 clones, with about 89% occurring once and the leading ten covering 1.4%. The sample consisted of peripheral blood mononuclear cells (PBMCs). The receptors were gathered from a young woman.

This clone has a handful of counts. The chain is built from TRBV30 and TRBJ1-2; the match to TRBD1 covers 8 bases. Germline V gene sequence: CDR1 GTSNPN, CDR2 SVGIG (reference sequence). The CDR3 runs to 14 residues. The V and J ends lost 0 bases and 4 bases, in that order; junction bases with no gene match: 4. CDR3 protein: CAWSVRGQVYGYTF. The CDR3 nucleotides read TGTGCCTGGAGTGTACGGGGACAGGTCTATGGCTACACCTTC.

This clone showed up just once. The genes are TRBV5-4 and TRBJ1-2; 11 bases map to TRBD1. The V gene end was trimmed by 0 bases and the J gene end by 3 bases; junction bases not matched to a gene: 4. CDR1 is SGHNT and CDR2 is YYREEE in the germline V gene (reference sequence). The CDR3 is 16 residues long. The CDR3 loop is CASSLGGQGADYGYTF. In DNA form, the CDR3 reads TGTGCCAGCAGCTTGGGAGGACAGGGGGCGGACTATGGCTACACCTTC.

The chain combines TRBV7-2 with TRBJ1-5; TRBD1 is a possible D gene (5 bases). V lost 1 base and J 0 bases, leaving 7 bases between the germline ends. This CDR3 has 15 residues. The germline V gene encodes CDR1 SGHTA and CDR2 FQGNSA. The CDR3 region is CASSLGQNSNQPQHF. The DNA for the CDR3 is TGTGCCAGCAGCTTAGGACAGAATAGCAATCAGCCCCAGCATTTT. Full variable domain (rest looked up from reference TRBV7-2 and TRBJ1-5): GAGVSQSPSNKVTEKGKDVELRCDPISGHTALYWYRQSLGQGLEFLIYFQGNSAPDKSGLPSDRFSAERTGGSVSTLTIQRTQQEDSAVYLCASSLGQNSNQPQHFGDGTRLSIL.

This chain connects TRBV11-1 to TRBJ1-6; TRBD1 might be the D (6 bases). The germline V and J ends were trimmed by 6 bases and 0 bases, with 18 bases remaining between them. Germline CDR1 is SGHAT and CDR2 is FQDESV (reference sequence). The CDR3 extends over 18 amino acids. Here the CDR3 reads CASSWDKAVASYNSPLHF. In nucleotides, the CDR3 is TGTGCCAGCAGTTGGGACAAGGCAGTAGCCTCCTATAATTCACCCCTCCACTTT.